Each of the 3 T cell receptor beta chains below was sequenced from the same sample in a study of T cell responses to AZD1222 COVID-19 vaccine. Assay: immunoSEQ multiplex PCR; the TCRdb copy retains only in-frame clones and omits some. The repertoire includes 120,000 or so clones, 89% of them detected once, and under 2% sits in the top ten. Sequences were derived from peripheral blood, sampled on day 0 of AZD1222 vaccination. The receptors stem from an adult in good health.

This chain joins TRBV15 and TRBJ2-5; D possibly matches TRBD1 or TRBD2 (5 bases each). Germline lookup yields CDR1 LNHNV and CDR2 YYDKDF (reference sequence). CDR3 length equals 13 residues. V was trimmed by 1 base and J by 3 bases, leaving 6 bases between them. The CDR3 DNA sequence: TGTGCCACCAGCAGAGTGGGGGAAGAGACCCAGTACTTC. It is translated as CATSRVGEETQYF.

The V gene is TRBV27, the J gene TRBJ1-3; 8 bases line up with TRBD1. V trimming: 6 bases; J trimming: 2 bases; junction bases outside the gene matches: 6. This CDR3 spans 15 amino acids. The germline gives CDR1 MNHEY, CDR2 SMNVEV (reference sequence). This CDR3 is CASSIQGAAGNTIYF. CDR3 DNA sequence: TGTGCCAGCAGCATCCAGGGGGCGGCTGGAAACACCATATATTTT.

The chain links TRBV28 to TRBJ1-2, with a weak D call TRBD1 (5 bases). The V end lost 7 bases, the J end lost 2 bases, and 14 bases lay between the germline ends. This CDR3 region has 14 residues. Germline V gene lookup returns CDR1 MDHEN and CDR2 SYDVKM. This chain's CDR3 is CASTVAAGNYGYTF. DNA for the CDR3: TGTGCCAGCACCGTTGCCGCAGGGAACTATGGCTACACCTTC.